The rows below give T cell receptor beta chains drawn from one sample of a study of shared clonotypes between healthy human individuals. Sequencing was performed with immunoSEQ multiplex PCR; in TCRdb, only in-frame clones are kept and a portion is missing. This sample has 2 million to 2.5 million clones, with over 85% found just once. The sequenced sample consisted of naive CD4+ T cells from PBMCs. All receptors derive from a young man in good health. Some clones in this sample may be carry-over from other donors' samples. Both conserved end residues are trimmed from each CDR3. The D gene is left open where the match is weak.

d_call	v_call	j_call	cdr3_aa
NA	TRBV5-8	TRBJ2-7	ASSLRGSGGSYEQY
NA	TRBV27	TRBJ2-5	ASSRGAGRRETQY
NA	TRBV6-6	TRBJ2-1	ASSISRGAYNEQF
TRBD2	TRBV11-2	TRBJ2-5	ASSPSGIGETQY
TRBD2	TRBV30	TRBJ2-7	ACTGGAYEQY
TRBD1	TRBV7-9	TRBJ1-4	ASSQLGTVNEKLF
NA	TRBV2	TRBJ1-2	ASQPWRTAEGYT
TRBD2	TRBV7-9	TRBJ2-7	ASSWGLAGDSYEQY
NA	TRBV11-2	TRBJ2-7	ASRMVGRSVTYEQY
NA	TRBV18	TRBJ2-3	ASSPVGDDTQY
TRBD1	TRBV29-1	TRBJ1-5	SAGGSNQPQH
NA	TRBV27	TRBJ1-1	ASRLEGGGTEAF